Following are 9 T cell receptor beta chains from one sample sequenced in a study of T-cell memory formation after mild COVID-19. TCRdb reanalysed the 5' RACE reads using MiXCR and keeps one entry per CDR3 protein. The data show roughly 310,000 distinct CDR3 sequences, less than 20% seen once. The sequencing input was PBMCs or a T cell subset sorted from them (not recorded which). These TCRs come from a young man who had mild COVID-19 (a few samples of this study predate the infection). Cell type and time point are not known.

This clonotype was found a few times. This chain links TRBV12-3 or TRBV12-4 with TRBJ2-1; D is ambiguous. The V and J ends lost 2 bases and 9 bases respectively, with 8 bases between them. The CDR3 sequence is 12 residues long. The CDR3 reads CASSLRTVEQFF. Written as DNA, the CDR3 is TGTGCCAGCAGTTTAAGAACTGTTGAGCAGTTCTTC.

This clonotype was counted a few times. The chain joins TRBV5-1 to TRBJ2-7; the match to TRBD1 covers 7 bases. V trimming: 6 bases; J trimming: 4 bases; junction bases outside the gene matches: 13. This CDR3 contains 15 residues. In germline, CDR1 is SGHRS, CDR2 YFSETQ. The CDR3 DNA follows: TGCGCCAGCACCCAAAGGGGGACAGCTTCGTACGAGCAGTACTTC. Its protein product is CASTQRGTASYEQYF.

This clonotype was counted ten times or more. This rearrangement joins TRBV18 to TRBJ2-1; either TRBD1 or TRBD2 may fit D (5 bases each). Looked up from germline, CDR1 is KGHSH and CDR2 is LQKENI. V shed 3 bases and J shed 4 bases, with 13 bases lying between them. This CDR3 has 15 residues. The chain's CDR3 is CASSPGTEAYNEQFF. DNA for the CDR3: TGTGCCAGCTCACCCGGGACCGAGGCATACAATGAGCAGTTCTTC.

The chain links TRBV2 to TRBJ1-4; D call uncertain. CDR3 length: 11 residues. The V end was cut by 7 bases, the J end by 6 bases, with 6 bases between. Germline-derived CDR1 and CDR2 are SNHLY and FYNNEI. In DNA form, the CDR3 reads TGTGCCAGCACCTTATATGAAAAACTGTTTTTT. Protein: CASTLYEKLFF.

This clonotype was counted between two and nine times. The chain joins TRBV11-2 to TRBJ2-7; D is possibly TRBD2 (5 bases). V lost 6 bases, J lost 4 bases, and 28 bases lay in between. The CDR3 is made up of 18 amino acids. Germline CDR1 and CDR2: SGHAT and FQNNGV. The CDR3 DNA is TGTGCCAGCAGTTTTCCGACACCTCGGGTCGAATGGAGGTACGAGCAGTACGTC. Encoded protein: CASSFPTPRVEWRYEQYV.

This clonotype was picked up a small number of times. V gene TRBV20-1 combines with J gene TRBJ1-2; D call uncertain. This CDR3 spans 11 amino acids. Germline lookup yields CDR1 DFQATT and CDR2 SNEGSKA (reference sequence). CDR3 bases: TGCAGCGTGGCGGTGAACTATGGCTACACCTTC. Translated: CSVAVNYGYTF.

V gene TRBV9 combines with J gene TRBJ2-3; 7 positions match TRBD1. The J segment lost 4 bases and the V segment lost 2 bases, leaving 4 bases of the junction unmatched. Germline CDR1 is SGDLS and CDR2 is YYNGEE. The CDR3 spans 14 residues. The CDR3, as DNA: TGTGCCAGCAGCGTGGGCCAGGGGGCAGATACGCAGTATTTT. Its translation is CASSVGQGADTQYF.

This clonotype turned up a few times. The chain has TRBV5-1 and TRBJ1-2; D gene ambiguous. The CDR3 length is 14 residues. With 0 bases removed from V and 7 bases from J, the gap between germline ends came to 13 bases. Germline V gene lookup returns CDR1 SGHRS and CDR2 YFSETQ. CDR3 protein: CASSLVSGELGYTF. In DNA form, the CDR3 reads TGCGCCAGCAGCTTGGTTTCTGGAGAGCTTGGCTACACCTTC.

This rearrangement joins TRBV11-2 to TRBJ2-1; D not resolved. V gave up 1 base and J gave up 0 bases, with 13 bases separating them. CDR3 length equals 17 residues. The V gene's germline CDR1 is SGHAT and CDR2 FQNNGV. DNA of the CDR3: TGTGCCAGCAGCTTAGGATCGACCGGTAGCTCCTACAATGAGCAGTTCTTC. Residues: CASSLGSTGSSYNEQFF.